This TCR beta chain was sequenced in a study of technical replicates of blood from several donors. The CDR3 runs to 14 residues. Germline loops: CDR1 SGHRS, CDR2 YFSETQ. Deletions cut 3 bases from V and 0 bases from J, with 9 bases between. TCRdb's copy holds only in-frame clones and misses some; the assay was immunoSEQ multiplex PCR. The sample records about 83,000 clones, around nine tenths being singletons. The J gene is TRBJ1-1, the V gene TRBV5-1, with D hard to call. What was sequenced was T cells isolated from PBMCs. This receptor was identified in a human donor in good health. Here the CDR3 reads CASSSTPMNTEAFF. DNA of the CDR3: TGCGCCAGCAGCTCGACACCGATGAACACTGAAGCTTTCTTT. Drawing the rest from reference TRBV5-1 and TRBJ1-1, the complete variable domain is KAGVTQTPRYLIKTRGQQVTLSCSPISGHRSVSWYQQTPGQGLQFLFEYFSETQRNKGNFPGRFSGRQFSNSRSEMNVSTLELGDSALYLCASSSTPMNTEAFFGQGTRLTVV.